This T cell receptor beta chain was captured by sequencing in a study of blood T cell repertoires in COVID-19. Study at large: The study drew acute and convalescent COVID-19 samples from the United States, Italy and Spain. Sources were T cells, B-cell-depleted T cells, or PBMCs; the material itself was cDNA or gDNA.

Trimming cost V 5 bases and J 4 bases; bases outside gene matches: 7. Germline CDR1 GTSNPN, CDR2 SVGIG (reference sequence). This CDR3 region has 13 residues. Authors' analysis steps: Counts of nucleated cells, estimated from reference gene primer amplification, were obtained. Sequenced by immunoSEQ multiplex PCR; TCRdb stores in-frame clones only, minus some. V and J calls and clone size follow that table, whereas D and trimming were derived from the DNA. The sample consists of roughly 260,000 clones, approximately 79% of them appearing once. V and J are TRBV30 and TRBJ1-2; 7 nucleotides agree with TRBD1. Material for sequencing was peripheral blood. The receptor comes from a woman older than 75 with active or convalescent COVID-19. CDR3 bases: TGTGCCTGGGCCGGACAGGCCCGCTATGGCTACACCTTC. It is translated as CAWAGQARYGYTF.